One and the same sample provided the 23 T cell receptor beta chains below, sequenced in a study of identical twins. TCRdb re-derived calls from the 5' RACE reads in MiXCR, one entry per CDR3 protein. The table lists about 810,000 distinct CDR3 sequences, 9% to 15% of them singletons, with around 1.5% in the top ten. The same data also went into a second study, on yellow fever vaccine responses in identical twins.

The sample consisted of PBMCs. These receptor sequences come from a woman aged 18-30 years in good health.

This clonotype was counted a few times. This chain uses TRBV20-1 with TRBJ2-2; 11 nucleotides agree with TRBD2. The germline V gene encodes CDR1 DFQATT and CDR2 SNEGSKA (reference sequence). The V and J ends lost 6 bases and 5 bases, in that order; junction bases with no gene match: 11. This CDR3 has 16 residues. The CDR3 nucleotides are TGCAGTGCGCCCGGGACTAGCGGTCTAATGACCGGGGAGCTGTTTTTT. Protein product: CSAPGTSGLMTGELFF.

The chain joins TRBV7-3 to TRBJ2-7; possible D gene TRBD1, 7 bases. Germline V gives CDR1 SGHTA, CDR2 FQGTGA. This CDR3 is 16 amino acids long. V dropped 5 bases and J dropped 2 bases, with 19 bases sitting between them. The CDR3 DNA follows: TGTGCCAGCAGCCTATCGGGGGCAGGGGGGCCCTACGAGCAGTACTTC. It specifies CASSLSGAGGPYEQYF.

This clonotype was seen more than once but under ten times. This sequence joins TRBV28 and TRBJ2-5; no reliable D call. Trimming cost V 2 bases and J 2 bases, with 12 bases left between them. CDR1 is MDHEN and CDR2 is SYDVKM in the germline V gene. This CDR3 contains 15 residues. The CDR3 coding sequence is TGTGCCAGCAGTTTAAACCGGGCAGTGCAAGAGACCCAGTACTTC. Protein product: CASSLNRAVQETQYF.

This clonotype was detected only a few times. The chain employs TRBV10-3 and TRBJ2-3; TRBD2 matches at 7 bases. J gave up 2 bases and V 3 bases, and 11 bases lay outside the gene matches. Germline assignment: CDR1 ENHRY and CDR2 SYGVKD. This CDR3 comprises 17 residues. CDR3 nucleotide sequence: TGTGCCATCAGTGAAGGGACTACCCACTTACCCACAGATACGCAGTATTTT. Protein sequence: CAISEGTTHLPTDTQYF.

This chain uses TRBV15 with TRBJ2-3; D unresolved. This CDR3 comprises 16 residues. Germline CDR1 reads LNHNV; CDR2 reads YYDKDF (reference sequence). The ends were cut back, 0 bases at V and 4 bases at J, with 14 bases in the middle. The CDR3 DNA is TGTGCCACCAGCAGAGATAGAATGATGGCGTCAGATACGCAGTATTTT. Its protein product is CATSRDRMMASDTQYF.

V gene TRBV6-2 or TRBV6-3 combines with J gene TRBJ2-1, with a weak D call TRBD2 (7 bases). From germline, CDR1 is MNHEY and CDR2 SVGEGT. The CDR3 contains 17 residues. Trimming removed 2 bases at V and 3 bases at J, with 17 bases between. The CDR3 region has the DNA TGTGCCAGCAGTTACCGTAGGGGGGGGCTTCTCTACAATGAGCAGTTCTTC. The encoded protein is CASSYRRGGLLYNEQFF.

V gene TRBV5-5 combines with J gene TRBJ2-7; 8 bases line up with TRBD1. After removal of 5 bases from V and 6 bases from J, the junction contained 4 bases not matched to a gene. The CDR3 extends over 12 amino acids. Looked up from germline, CDR1 is SGHKS and CDR2 is YYEKEE (reference sequence). The DNA for the CDR3 is TGTGCCAGCAGTACTGACAGGGGCGAGCAGTACGTC. Translated: CASSTDRGEQYV.

The chain uses TRBV4-2 and TRBJ2-1, with 10 bases matching TRBD1. The CDR3 contains 17 residues. V gave up 4 bases and J gave up 8 bases; unmatched junction bases: 14. In germline, CDR1 is LGHNA, CDR2 YNFKEQ. The CDR3 protein is CASSRTSGQGFGYEQFF. The CDR3, as DNA: TGTGCCAGCAGCCGAACCTCGGGACAGGGGTTCGGGTATGAGCAGTTCTTC.

This clonotype has only a few counts. V and J are TRBV5-1 and TRBJ2-7; 8 positions match TRBD2. Germline V gene sequence: CDR1 SGHRS, CDR2 YFSETQ. After removal of 7 bases from V and 5 bases from J, the junction contained 17 bases not matched to a gene. This CDR3 is built from 16 residues. The DNA of the CDR3 is TGCGCCAGCGCGACTGGTGGACTAGCTTTAGGCCACGAGCAGTACTTC. It translates to CASATGGLALGHEQYF.

This clonotype was seen more than once but under ten times. The J gene is TRBJ1-2, the V gene TRBV2; TRBD1 agrees at 7 bases. This CDR3 spans 22 amino acids. V lost 1 base and J lost 1; bases outside the gene matches: 24. The germline CDR1 and CDR2 sequences are SNHLY and FYNNEI. The CDR3 bases are TGTGCCAGCAGTGAAGAGTGGACAGGCCATCTCTGGTTACCCCCTCTTAACTATGGCTACACCTTC. Amino acids: CASSEEWTGHLWLPPLNYGYTF.

Only a few counts were recorded for this clonotype. V usage is TRBV5-6 and J usage is TRBJ1-2; possibly TRBD1 for D (5 bases). The germline gives CDR1 SGHDT, CDR2 YYEEEE. The CDR3 runs 14 residues. The V and J ends lost 0 bases and 3 bases respectively, with 9 bases between them. CDR3 protein: CASSLEATDYGYTF. CDR3 DNA: TGTGCCAGCAGCTTGGAGGCGACAGACTATGGCTACACCTTC. The full variable domain, its missing parts supplied by reference TRBV5-6 and TRBJ1-2, is DAGVTQSPTHLIKTRGQQVTLRCSPKSGHDTVSWYQQALGQGPQFIFQYYEEEERQRGNFPDRFSGHQFPNYSSELNVNALLLGDSALYLCASSLEATDYGYTFGSGTRLTVV.

This sequence joins TRBV29-1 and TRBJ2-7; D possibly corresponds to TRBD1 (6 bases). The CDR3 has 13 amino acids. Germline V lookup: CDR1 SQVTM, CDR2 ANQGSEA. Trimming cost V 4 bases and J 0 bases, with 10 bases left between them. The CDR3 loop reads CSVVWDNSYEQYF. DNA for the CDR3: TGCAGCGTTGTCTGGGACAACTCCTACGAGCAGTACTTC.

This clonotype was counted ten times or more. The rearrangement joins TRBV6-5 to TRBJ1-2; no clear D gene. CDR1 and CDR2 (germline): MNHEY, SVGAGI. The CDR3 loop spans 15 amino acids. V dropped 2 bases and J dropped 3 bases, with 13 bases sitting between them. The CDR3 region is CASSYGGPSDYGYTF. The CDR3 nucleotides are TGTGCCAGCAGTTACGGAGGACCCTCGGACTATGGCTACACCTTC.

V and J are TRBV7-8 and TRBJ2-1; 9 nucleotides align to TRBD2. J lost 6 bases, V lost 4 bases, and 16 bases had no gene match. Germline V gene sequence: CDR1 SGHVS, CDR2 FQNEAQ. The CDR3 sequence is 18 residues long. The CDR3 loop reads CASSSRLAAPKAGNEQFF. In DNA form, the CDR3 reads TGTGCCAGCAGCTCCCGACTAGCGGCCCCTAAGGCAGGCAATGAGCAGTTCTTC.

The CDR3 loop reads CASSPGTSLSYNEQFF. CDR3 in DNA: TGTGCCAGCAGCCCCGGGACTAGCTTGTCCTACAATGAGCAGTTCTTC. The V call is TRBV12-3 or TRBV12-4, the J call TRBJ2-1, with TRBD2 identical over 9 bases. With V trimmed by 6 bases and J by 1 base, 7 bases remained unmatched. CDR3 size: 16 residues.

V is TRBV10-1 and J is TRBJ2-5; 8 nucleotides match TRBD2. Germline CDR1 reads WNHNN; CDR2 reads SYGVQD (reference sequence). Unmatched junction bases numbered 8, after V lost 5 bases and J lost 3 bases. The CDR3 runs 15 residues. The CDR3 protein is CASSPRVAGKETQYF. For the CDR3, the DNA is TGCGCCAGCAGTCCCAGGGTAGCGGGAAAAGAGACCCAGTACTTC.

This clonotype has a handful of counts. The chain couples TRBV3-1 to TRBJ1-3; D not resolved. Germline V lookup: CDR1 LGHDT, CDR2 YNNKEL (reference sequence). V gave up 4 bases and J gave up 0 bases, with 16 bases separating them. The CDR3 runs 17 residues. The CDR3 region is CASSPAGVRISGNTIYF. The CDR3, as DNA: TGTGCCAGCAGCCCAGCAGGAGTACGGATCTCTGGAAACACCATATATTTT.

The chain is built from TRBV7-6 and TRBJ2-3; 8 positions agree with TRBD2. The CDR3 totals 18 residues. Germline assignment: CDR1 SGHVS and CDR2 FNYEAQ. V was pared by 4 bases and J by 0 bases, with 12 bases of the junction left unmatched. The CDR3 region is CASSSLPPGGPSTDTQYF. The DNA of the CDR3 is TGTGCCAGCAGCTCACTACCGCCGGGGGGGCCTAGCACAGATACGCAGTATTTT. The full variable domain, completed using reference TRBV7-6 and TRBJ2-3, is GAGVSQSPRYKVTKRGQDVALRCDPISGHVSLYWYRQALGQGPEFLTYFNYEAQQDKSGLPNDRFSAERPEGSISTLTIQRTEQRDSAMYRCASSSLPPGGPSTDTQYFGPGTRLTVL.

This clonotype was picked up many times. The chain has TRBV5-1 and TRBJ2-5; D remains ambiguous. Germline V gene data show CDR1 as SGHRS and CDR2 as YFSETQ. The CDR3 consists of 12 residues. V was clipped by 0 bases and J by 4 bases, with 4 bases between them. The CDR3 DNA sequence: TGCGCCAGCAGCTTGGGGCCAGAGACCCAGTACTTC. It translates to CASSLGPETQYF.

This clonotype has just one count. V is TRBV21-1 and J is TRBJ1-1. TRBV21-1 is a documented pseudogene. This CDR3 has 16 amino acids. The CDR3 loop reads CASSKVGEGLRTEAFF. CDR3 sequence (DNA): TGTGCCAGCAGCAAGGTGGGGGAGGGCCTGCGCACTGAAGCTTTCTTT.

There are a few counts of this clonotype. This chain links TRBV6-2 or TRBV6-3 with TRBJ2-1, with 8 bases that match TRBD2. The germline V gene encodes CDR1 MNHEY and CDR2 SVGEGT. The CDR3 has 15 amino acids. After removal of 3 bases from V and 5 bases from J, the junction contained 6 bases not matched to a gene. The CDR3 loop is CASSYGTRRNNEQFF. Written as DNA, the CDR3 is TGTGCCAGCAGTTATGGGACTAGGAGAAACAATGAGCAGTTCTTC.

In its sample, this clonotype was seen a few times. V usage is TRBV12-3 or TRBV12-4 and J usage is TRBJ2-1; 7 bases agree with TRBD2. Trimming cost V 1 base and J 7 bases; bases outside gene matches: 10. The CDR3 runs to 16 residues. DNA for the CDR3: TGTGCCAGCAGTTTAGGGCTAGCGGAAACCAAGAATGAGCAGTTCTTC. It translates to CASSLGLAETKNEQFF.

The table lists this clonotype with a few counts. The chain employs TRBV25-1 and TRBJ2-1; 13 nucleotides align to TRBD2. Per germline, CDR1 MGHDK and CDR2 SYGVNS. This CDR3 has 16 amino acids. Trimming at V came to 1 base and at J to 5 bases, leaving 2 bases not matched to a gene. As DNA, the CDR3 is TGTGCCAGCAGTGAATGGGGGACTAGCGGGAACAATGAGCAGTTCTTC. It codes for CASSEWGTSGNNEQFF.